One and the same sample provided the 17 T cell receptor beta chains below, sequenced in a study of vaccination and CD4 T cells after COVID-19. Their cognate antigens are unknown. Sequenced with the Oncomine TCR Beta short-read assay was DNA taken from cultured CD4+ T cells. In TCRdb, the PCR reads were re-called with MiXCR into one record per CDR3 protein. There are about 12,000 distinct CDR3 sequences in the sample; 45% to 50% occur only once, and about 16% lies in the top ten. Treatment indicated: roughly ten-day PBMC culture with coronavirus spike peptide pools or control peptides (ViraFEST assay). Sequencing input: CD4+ T cells from blood, cultured in vitro. The origin of the receptors is a human donor who had recovered from COVID-19.

The DNA for the CDR3 is TGCGCCAGCAGCTTGGTTGGGGGGCCCTCCTATAATTCACCCCTCCACTTT. This translates into CASSLVGGPSYNSPLHF. The chain recombines TRBV5-1 with TRBJ1-6; possible D gene TRBD1, 6 bases. The V gene lost 0 bases and the J gene lost 0 bases, with 10 bases spanning the gap. The V gene's germline CDR1 is SGHRS and CDR2 YFSETQ. The CDR3 totals 17 residues. Looking up the rest from reference TRBV5-1 and TRBJ1-6 gives the full variable domain: KAGVTQTPRYLIKTRGQQVTLSCSPISGHRSVSWYQQTPGQGLQFLFEYFSETQRNKGNFPGRFSGRQFSNSRSEMNVSTLELGDSALYLCASSLVGGPSYNSPLHFGNGTRLTVT.

The V call is TRBV20-1, the J call TRBJ2-1; 12 nucleotides line up with TRBD2. The CDR3 totals 14 residues. The germline V gene has CDR1 DFQATT and CDR2 SNEGSKA (reference sequence). V gave up 3 bases and J gave up 8 bases; unmatched junction bases: 5. In DNA form, the CDR3 reads TGCAGTGCTAGTCTAGCGGGAGGGCCGGATGAGCAGTTCTTC. This codes for CSASLAGGPDEQFF.

This chain connects TRBV7-3 to TRBJ2-2; 10 bases align to TRBD1. This CDR3 contains 22 residues. Germline assignment: CDR1 SGHTA and CDR2 FQGTGA. V trimming: 2 bases; J trimming: 0 bases; junction bases outside the gene matches: 18. The CDR3 region is CASSLVPNLGQGDKSNTGELFF. CDR3 nucleotides: TGTGCCAGCAGCTTAGTCCCCAATCTCGGACAGGGGGACAAATCGAACACCGGGGAGCTGTTTTTT.

This chain connects TRBV14 to TRBJ1-1; 9 nucleotides align to TRBD1. Germline V lookup: CDR1 SGHDN, CDR2 FVKESK. J was trimmed by 8 bases and V by 2 bases; bases with no gene match: 6. The CDR3 length is 14 residues. CDR3 DNA: TGTGCCAGCAGCCAACTTGGGGACAGGGCCGAAGCTTTCTTT. Protein: CASSQLGDRAEAFF.

V gene TRBV28 combines with J gene TRBJ2-7, with 7 bases aligning to TRBD2. J was trimmed by 3 bases and V by 7 bases; bases with no gene match: 6. The CDR3 consists of 13 residues. Germline CDR1 reads MDHEN; CDR2 reads SYDVKM. The CDR3 protein is CASTPGGIYEQYF. The CDR3 coding sequence is TGTGCCAGCACCCCGGGAGGAATCTACGAGCAGTACTTC.

The chain carries TRBV7-6 and TRBJ1-2; D gene ambiguous. The germline gives CDR1 SGHVS, CDR2 FNYEAQ. Trimming shortened V by 4 bases and J by 2 bases, and 11 bases separated the two germline ends. The CDR3 loop spans 14 amino acids. CDR3 amino acids: CASSSEGRNYGYTF. In nucleotides, the CDR3 is TGTGCCAGCAGCTCCGAGGGCCGAAACTATGGCTACACCTTC.

This clonotype was counted only a few times. This chain joins TRBV7-9 and TRBJ1-1, with D possibly matching TRBD1 (6 bases). CDR3 length equals 15 residues. The germline gives CDR1 SEHNR, CDR2 FQNEAQ (reference sequence). V lost 7 bases and J 4 bases, leaving 19 bases between the germline ends. CDR3 nucleotide sequence: TGTGCCAGCATAACAGGGTGGGGCCCCACCACTGAAGCTTTCTTT. Its translation is CASITGWGPTTEAFF.

J is TRBJ2-5 and V is TRBV28; a weak D match, TRBD2 (6 bases). In germline, CDR1 is MDHEN, CDR2 SYDVKM. CDR3 length: 18 residues. V was pared by 4 bases and J by 2 bases, with 23 bases between. The CDR3 sequence is CASSYTLQLQGGQETQYF. The CDR3 DNA follows: TGTGCCAGCAGTTACACGTTGCAGCTCCAAGGAGGGCAAGAGACCCAGTACTTC.

The chain joins TRBV11-3 to TRBJ2-7, with 9 bases that match TRBD1. There are 16 residues in the CDR3. Germline CDR1 and CDR2: SGHNT and YENEEA. With 5 bases clipped from V and 0 bases from J, the junction kept 8 bases outside the gene matches. The CDR3 nucleotides are TGTGCCAGCAGCGGAATGGGACAGGGTCCCTCCTACGAGCAGTACTTC. Translated, it gives CASSGMGQGPSYEQYF. Supplemented by reference TRBV11-3 and TRBJ2-7, the full variable domain reads EAGVVQSPRYKIIEKKQPVAFWCNPISGHNTLYWYLQNLGQGPELLIRYENEEAVDDSQLPKDRFSAERLKGVDSTLKIQPAELGDSAVYLCASSGMGQGPSYEQYFGPGTRLTVT.

CDR3 protein: CASSVAEQETQYF. The CDR3 DNA follows: TGTGCCAGCAGTGTTGCAGAGCAAGAGACCCAGTACTTC. V usage is TRBV2 and J usage is TRBJ2-5; D ambiguous. V was trimmed by 4 bases and J by 2 bases, leaving 8 bases between them. Per germline, CDR1 SNHLY and CDR2 FYNNEI. CDR3 length: 13 amino acids.

CDR3 residues: CASSVTTSKQFF. For the CDR3, the DNA is TGTGCCAGTAGTGTCACGACTAGCAAGCAGTTCTTC. This chain joins TRBV19 and TRBJ2-1, with TRBD2 matching over 7 bases. The length of the CDR3 is 12 residues. Germline assignment: CDR1 LNHDA and CDR2 SQIVND (reference sequence). With V trimmed by 5 bases and J by 11 bases, 6 bases remained unmatched.

The chain employs TRBV28 and TRBJ1-2; no clear D gene. This CDR3 spans 15 amino acids. Germline loops: CDR1 MDHEN, CDR2 SYDVKM. The V gene lost 6 bases and the J gene lost 4 bases, with 18 bases spanning the gap. The CDR3 reads CASSTTSEVFYGYTF. CDR3 DNA: TGTGCCAGCAGCACAACCTCTGAGGTCTTCTATGGCTACACCTTC.

This chain connects TRBV7-3 to TRBJ2-6, with D unclear. CDR3 length: 15 amino acids. V was shortened by 3 bases and J by 1 base, with 7 bases between the two germline ends. CDR1 is SGHTA, CDR2 FQGTGA, per germline. The CDR3 sequence is CASSFQASGANVLTF. The CDR3 coding sequence is TGTGCCAGCAGCTTCCAGGCATCTGGGGCCAACGTCCTGACTTTC.

This clonotype is termed medium-sized. The gene calls are TRBV25-1 and TRBJ1-6; D may be TRBD1 (5 bases). CDR3 length equals 17 residues. V was pared by 1 base and J by 0 bases, with 10 bases between. Per germline, CDR1 MGHDK and CDR2 SYGVNS. The CDR3 loop reads CASSESGLSSYNSPLHF. CDR3 nucleotides: TGTGCCAGCAGTGAATCGGGGCTGAGCTCCTATAATTCACCCCTCCACTTT.

The chain links TRBV4-3 to TRBJ1-1; D remains unclear. The germline V and J ends were trimmed by 1 base and 2 bases, with 8 bases remaining between them. Germline-derived CDR1 and CDR2 are LGHNA and YSLEER. This CDR3 contains 14 residues. The CDR3 loop is CASSQGRRNTEAFF. CDR3 in DNA: TGCGCCAGCAGCCAAGGGCGAAGAAACACTGAAGCTTTCTTT.

This chain uses TRBV27 with TRBJ1-5, with TRBD1 matching over 9 bases. Per germline, CDR1 MNHEY and CDR2 SMNVEV (reference sequence). This CDR3 region has 14 residues. With V trimmed by 6 bases and J by 5 bases, 5 bases remained unmatched. Written as DNA, the CDR3 is TGTGCCAGCAGAGGGACAGGGATCCATCAGCCCCAGCATTTT. Its translation: CASRGTGIHQPQHF.

The table lists this clonotype with a few counts. The chain couples TRBV20-1 to TRBJ1-6; 8 nucleotides line up with TRBD1. Germline-derived CDR1 and CDR2 are DFQATT and SNEGSKA (reference sequence). This CDR3 has 16 amino acids. V dropped 0 bases and J dropped 7; count of bases not matched to a gene: 8. Here the CDR3 reads CSAREVDRGLNSPLHF. The CDR3 region has the DNA TGCAGTGCTAGAGAGGTAGACAGGGGCTTAAATTCACCCCTCCACTTT.